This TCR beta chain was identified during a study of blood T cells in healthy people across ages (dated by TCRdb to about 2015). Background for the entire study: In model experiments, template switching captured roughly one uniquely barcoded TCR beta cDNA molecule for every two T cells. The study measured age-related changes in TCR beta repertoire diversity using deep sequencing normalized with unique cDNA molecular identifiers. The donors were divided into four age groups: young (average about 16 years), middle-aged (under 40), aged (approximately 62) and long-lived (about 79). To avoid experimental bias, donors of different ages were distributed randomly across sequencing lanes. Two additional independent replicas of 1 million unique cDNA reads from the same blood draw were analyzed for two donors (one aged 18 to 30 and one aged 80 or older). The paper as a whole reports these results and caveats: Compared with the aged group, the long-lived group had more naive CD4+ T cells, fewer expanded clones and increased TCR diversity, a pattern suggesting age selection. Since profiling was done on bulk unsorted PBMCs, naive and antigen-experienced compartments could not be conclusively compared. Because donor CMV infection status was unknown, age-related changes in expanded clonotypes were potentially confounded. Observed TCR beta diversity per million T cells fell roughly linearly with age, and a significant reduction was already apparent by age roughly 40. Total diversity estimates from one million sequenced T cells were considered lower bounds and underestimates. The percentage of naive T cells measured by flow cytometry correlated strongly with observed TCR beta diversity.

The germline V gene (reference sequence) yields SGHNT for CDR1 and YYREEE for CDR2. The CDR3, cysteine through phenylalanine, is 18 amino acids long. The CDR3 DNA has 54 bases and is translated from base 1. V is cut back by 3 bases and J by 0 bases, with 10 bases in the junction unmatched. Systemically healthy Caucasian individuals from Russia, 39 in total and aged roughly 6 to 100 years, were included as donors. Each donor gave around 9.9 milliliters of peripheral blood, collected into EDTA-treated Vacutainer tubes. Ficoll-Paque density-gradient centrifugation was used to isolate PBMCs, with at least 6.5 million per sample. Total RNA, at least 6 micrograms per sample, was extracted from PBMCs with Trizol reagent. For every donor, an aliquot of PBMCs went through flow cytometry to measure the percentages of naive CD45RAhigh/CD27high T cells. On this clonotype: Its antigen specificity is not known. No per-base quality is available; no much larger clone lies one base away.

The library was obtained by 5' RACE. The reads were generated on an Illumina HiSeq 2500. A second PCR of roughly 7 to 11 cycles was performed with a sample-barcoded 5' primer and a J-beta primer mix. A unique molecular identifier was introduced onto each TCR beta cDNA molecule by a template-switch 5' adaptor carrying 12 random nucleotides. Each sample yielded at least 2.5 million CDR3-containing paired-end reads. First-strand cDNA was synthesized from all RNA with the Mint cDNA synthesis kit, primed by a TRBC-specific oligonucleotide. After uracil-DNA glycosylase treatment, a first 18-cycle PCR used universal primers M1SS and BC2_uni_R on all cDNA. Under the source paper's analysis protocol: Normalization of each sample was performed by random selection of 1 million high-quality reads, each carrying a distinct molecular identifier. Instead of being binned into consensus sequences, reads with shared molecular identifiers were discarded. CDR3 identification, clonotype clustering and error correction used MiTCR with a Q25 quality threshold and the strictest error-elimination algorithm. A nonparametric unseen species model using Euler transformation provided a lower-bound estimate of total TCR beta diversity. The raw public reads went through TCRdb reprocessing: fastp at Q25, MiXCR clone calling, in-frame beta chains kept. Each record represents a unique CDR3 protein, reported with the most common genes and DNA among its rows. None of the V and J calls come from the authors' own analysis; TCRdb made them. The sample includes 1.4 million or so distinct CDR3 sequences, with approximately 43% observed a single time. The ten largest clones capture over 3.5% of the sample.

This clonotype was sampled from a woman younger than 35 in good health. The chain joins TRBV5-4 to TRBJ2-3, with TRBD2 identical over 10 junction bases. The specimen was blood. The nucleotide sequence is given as TGTGCCAGCAGCTCCCCTAGCGGGAGCGCCGCTAGCACAGATACGCAGTATTTT. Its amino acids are CASSSPSGSAASTDTQYF.